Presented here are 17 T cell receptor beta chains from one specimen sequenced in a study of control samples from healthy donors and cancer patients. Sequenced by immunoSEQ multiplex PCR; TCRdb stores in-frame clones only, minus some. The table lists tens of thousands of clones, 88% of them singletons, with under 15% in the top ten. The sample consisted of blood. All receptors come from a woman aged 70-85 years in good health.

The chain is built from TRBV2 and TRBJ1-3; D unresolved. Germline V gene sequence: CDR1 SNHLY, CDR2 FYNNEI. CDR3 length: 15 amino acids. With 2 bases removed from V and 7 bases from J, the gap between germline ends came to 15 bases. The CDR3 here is CASSEQMPVPNTIYF. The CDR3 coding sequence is TGTGCCAGCAGTGAACAAATGCCGGTGCCGAACACCATATATTTT.

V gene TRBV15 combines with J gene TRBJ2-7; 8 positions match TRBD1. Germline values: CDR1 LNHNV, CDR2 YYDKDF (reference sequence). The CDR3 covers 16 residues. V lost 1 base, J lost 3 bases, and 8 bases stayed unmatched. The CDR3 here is CATSRATRTGSYEQYF. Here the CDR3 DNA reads TGTGCCACCAGCAGAGCGACCCGGACAGGGAGCTACGAGCAGTACTTC. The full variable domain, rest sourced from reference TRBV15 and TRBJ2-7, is DAMVIQNPRYQVTQFGKPVTLSCSQTLNHNVMYWYQQKSSQAPKLLFHYYDKDFNNEADTPDNFQSRRPNTSFCFLDIRSPGLGDTAMYLCATSRATRTGSYEQYFGPGTRLTVT.

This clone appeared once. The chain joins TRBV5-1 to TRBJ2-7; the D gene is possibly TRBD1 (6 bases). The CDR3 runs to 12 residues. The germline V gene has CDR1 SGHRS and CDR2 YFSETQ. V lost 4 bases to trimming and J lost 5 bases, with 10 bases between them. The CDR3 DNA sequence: TGCGCCAGCAGCAGGGACATCAACGAGCAGTACTTC. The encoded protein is CASSRDINEQYF.

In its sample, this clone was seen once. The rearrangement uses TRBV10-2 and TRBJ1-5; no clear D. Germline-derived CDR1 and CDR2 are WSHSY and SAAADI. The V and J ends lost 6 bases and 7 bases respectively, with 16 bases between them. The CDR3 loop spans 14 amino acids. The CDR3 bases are TGCGCCAGCAGCGTTGACCCCGAACGACAGCCCCAGCATTTT. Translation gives CASSVDPERQPQHF.

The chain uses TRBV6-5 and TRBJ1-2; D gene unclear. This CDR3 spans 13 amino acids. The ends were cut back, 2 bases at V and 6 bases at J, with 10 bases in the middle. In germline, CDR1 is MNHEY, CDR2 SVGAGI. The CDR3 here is CASSYRERDGYTF. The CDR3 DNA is TGTGCCAGCAGTTACAGGGAGCGAGATGGCTACACCTTC.

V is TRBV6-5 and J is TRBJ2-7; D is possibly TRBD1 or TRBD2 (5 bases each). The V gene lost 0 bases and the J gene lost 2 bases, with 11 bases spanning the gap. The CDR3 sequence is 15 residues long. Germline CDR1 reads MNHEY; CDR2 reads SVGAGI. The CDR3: CASSYSSRDPYEQYF. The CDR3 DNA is TGTGCCAGCAGTTACTCTAGCCGGGACCCCTACGAGCAGTACTTC.

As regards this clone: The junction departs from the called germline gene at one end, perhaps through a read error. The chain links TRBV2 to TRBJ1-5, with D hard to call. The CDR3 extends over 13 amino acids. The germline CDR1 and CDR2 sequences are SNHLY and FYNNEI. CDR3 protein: CASSEGQWQPQHF. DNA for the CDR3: TGTGCCAGTAGTGAAGGTCAATGGCAGCCCCAGCATTTT.

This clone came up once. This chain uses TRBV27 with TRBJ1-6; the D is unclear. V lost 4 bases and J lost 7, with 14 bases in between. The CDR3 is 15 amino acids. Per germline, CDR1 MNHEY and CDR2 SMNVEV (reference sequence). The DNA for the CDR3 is TGTGCCAGCAGTTCCGGTGGAGGAACGAATTCACCCCTCCACTTT. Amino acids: CASSSGGGTNSPLHF.

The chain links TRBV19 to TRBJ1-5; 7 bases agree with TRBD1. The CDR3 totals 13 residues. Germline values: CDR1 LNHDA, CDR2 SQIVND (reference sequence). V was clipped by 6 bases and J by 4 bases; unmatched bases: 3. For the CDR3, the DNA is TGTGCCAGTAGCCTGGACAGGAATCAGCCCCAGCATTTT. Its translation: CASSLDRNQPQHF.

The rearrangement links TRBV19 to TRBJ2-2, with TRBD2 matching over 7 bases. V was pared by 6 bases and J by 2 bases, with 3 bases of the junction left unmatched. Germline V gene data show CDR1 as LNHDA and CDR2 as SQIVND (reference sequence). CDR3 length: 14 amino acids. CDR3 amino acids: CASRLAYNTGELFF. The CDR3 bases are TGTGCCAGTAGACTAGCGTATAACACCGGGGAGCTGTTTTTT. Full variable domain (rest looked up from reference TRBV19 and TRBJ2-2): DGGITQSPKYLFRKEGQNVTLSCEQNLNHDAMYWYRQDPGQGLRLIYYSQIVNDFQKGDIAEGYSVSREKKESFPLTVTSAQKNPTAFYLCASRLAYNTGELFFGEGSRLTVL.

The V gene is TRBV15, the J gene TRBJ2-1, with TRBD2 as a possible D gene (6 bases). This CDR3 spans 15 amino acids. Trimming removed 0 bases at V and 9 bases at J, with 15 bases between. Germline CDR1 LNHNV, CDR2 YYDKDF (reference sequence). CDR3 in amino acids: CATSREGWRAGEQFF. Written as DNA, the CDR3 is TGTGCCACCAGCAGAGAGGGGTGGAGGGCAGGTGAGCAGTTCTTC.

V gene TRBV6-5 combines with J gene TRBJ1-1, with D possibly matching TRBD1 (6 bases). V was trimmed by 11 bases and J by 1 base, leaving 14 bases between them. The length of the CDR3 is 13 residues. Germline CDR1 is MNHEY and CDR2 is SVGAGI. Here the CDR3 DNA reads TGTGCCCTAGTCAGGGGAGCGAACACTGAAGCTTTCTTT. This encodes CALVRGANTEAFF.

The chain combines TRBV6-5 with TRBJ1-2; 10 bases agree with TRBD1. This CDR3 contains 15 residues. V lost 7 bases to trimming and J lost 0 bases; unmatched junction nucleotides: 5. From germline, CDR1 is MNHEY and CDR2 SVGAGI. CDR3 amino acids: CASIGTGVSNYGYTF. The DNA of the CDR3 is TGTGCCAGCATTGGGACAGGGGTTTCTAACTATGGCTACACCTTC.

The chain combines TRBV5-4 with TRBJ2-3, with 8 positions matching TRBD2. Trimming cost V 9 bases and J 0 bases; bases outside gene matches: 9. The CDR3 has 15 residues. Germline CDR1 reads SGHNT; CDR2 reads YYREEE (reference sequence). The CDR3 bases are TGTGCCACGTCCGCGGGGGGCCCTAGCACAGATACGCAGTATTTT. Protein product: CATSAGGPSTDTQYF.

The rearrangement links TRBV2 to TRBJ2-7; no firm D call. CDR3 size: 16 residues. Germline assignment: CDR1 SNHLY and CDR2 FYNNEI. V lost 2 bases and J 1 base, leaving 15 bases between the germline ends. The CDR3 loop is CASSEKGGRSSYEQYF. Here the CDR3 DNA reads TGTGCCAGCAGTGAAAAGGGTGGCAGGTCTTCCTACGAGCAGTACTTC.

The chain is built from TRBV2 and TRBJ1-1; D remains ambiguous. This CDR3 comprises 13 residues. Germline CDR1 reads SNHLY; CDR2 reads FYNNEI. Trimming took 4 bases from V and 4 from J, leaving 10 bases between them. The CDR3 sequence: CASSAGGITEAFF. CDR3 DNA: TGTGCCAGCAGTGCTGGTGGAATCACTGAAGCTTTCTTT.

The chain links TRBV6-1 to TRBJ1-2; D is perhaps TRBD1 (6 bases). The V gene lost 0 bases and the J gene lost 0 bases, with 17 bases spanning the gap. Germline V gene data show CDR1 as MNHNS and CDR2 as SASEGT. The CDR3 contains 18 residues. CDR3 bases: TGTGCCAGCAGTGAAGCGGGTGGGGGGCGGTTAGCTAACTATGGCTACACCTTC. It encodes CASSEAGGGRLANYGYTF.